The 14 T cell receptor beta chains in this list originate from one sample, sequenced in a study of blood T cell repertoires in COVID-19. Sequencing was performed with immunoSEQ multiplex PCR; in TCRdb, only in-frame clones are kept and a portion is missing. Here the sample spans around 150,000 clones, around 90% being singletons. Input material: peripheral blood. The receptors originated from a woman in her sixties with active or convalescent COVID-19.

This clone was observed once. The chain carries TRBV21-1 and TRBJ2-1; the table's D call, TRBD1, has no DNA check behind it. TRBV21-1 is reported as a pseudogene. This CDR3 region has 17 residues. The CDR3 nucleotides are TGTGCCAGCAGCAAAACGCCCAGGCTATATTTGTACAATGAGCAGTTCTTC. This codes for CASSKTPRLYLYNEQFF.

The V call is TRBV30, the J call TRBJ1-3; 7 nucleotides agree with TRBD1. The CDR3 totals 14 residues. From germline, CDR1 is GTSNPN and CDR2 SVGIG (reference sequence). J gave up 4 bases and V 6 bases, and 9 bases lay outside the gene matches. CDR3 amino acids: CACRDRVTGNTIYF. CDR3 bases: TGTGCCTGTAGAGACAGGGTGACGGGAAACACCATATATTTT.

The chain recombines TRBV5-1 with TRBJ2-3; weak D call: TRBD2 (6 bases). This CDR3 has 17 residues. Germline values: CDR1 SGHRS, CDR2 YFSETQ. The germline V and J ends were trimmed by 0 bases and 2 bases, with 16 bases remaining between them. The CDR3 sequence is CASSLEPFRGNTDTQYF. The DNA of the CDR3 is TGCGCCAGCAGCTTGGAGCCTTTTCGGGGGAACACAGATACGCAGTATTTT.

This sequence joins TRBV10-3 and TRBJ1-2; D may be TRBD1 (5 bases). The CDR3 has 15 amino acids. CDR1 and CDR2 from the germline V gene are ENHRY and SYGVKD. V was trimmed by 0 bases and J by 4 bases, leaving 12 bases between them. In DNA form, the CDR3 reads TGTGCCATCAGTGAGTCTCCGGGGGAGGGCTATGGCTACACCTTC. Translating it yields CAISESPGEGYGYTF.

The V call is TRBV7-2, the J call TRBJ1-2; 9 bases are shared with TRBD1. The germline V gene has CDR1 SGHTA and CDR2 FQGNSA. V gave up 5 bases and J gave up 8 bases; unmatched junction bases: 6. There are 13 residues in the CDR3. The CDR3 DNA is TGTGCCAGCAGCCCACGGACAGGGGTCGGCTACACCTTC. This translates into CASSPRTGVGYTF.

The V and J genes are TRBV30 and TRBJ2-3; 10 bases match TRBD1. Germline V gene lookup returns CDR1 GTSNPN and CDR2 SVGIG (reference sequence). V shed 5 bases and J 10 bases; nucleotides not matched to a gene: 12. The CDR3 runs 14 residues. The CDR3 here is CAWVSGTGARPQYF. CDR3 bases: TGTGCCTGGGTCTCGGGGACAGGGGCGCGTCCGCAGTATTTT. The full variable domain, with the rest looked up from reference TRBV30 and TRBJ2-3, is SQTIHQWPATLVQPVGSPLSLECTVEGTSNPNLYWYRQAAGRGLQLLFYSVGIGQISSEVPQNLSASRPQDRQFILSSKKLLLSDSGFYLCAWVSGTGARPQYFGPGTRLTVL.

CDR3 protein: CASSLGDRGRGEKLFF. In DNA form, the CDR3 reads TGTGCCAGCAGCCTAGGGGACAGGGGCCGGGGGGAAAAACTGTTTTTT. The chain recombines TRBV7-8 with TRBJ1-4, with 10 nucleotides matching TRBD1. Trimming took 5 bases from V and 8 from J; bases not matched to a gene: 11. CDR1 SGHVS and CDR2 FQNEAQ come from the germline V gene. The CDR3 spans 16 residues.

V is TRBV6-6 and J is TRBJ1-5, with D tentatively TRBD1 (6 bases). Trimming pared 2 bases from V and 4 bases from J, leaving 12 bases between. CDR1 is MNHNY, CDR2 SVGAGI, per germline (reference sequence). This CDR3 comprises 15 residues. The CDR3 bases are TGTGCCAGCAGTTACCAGACAGGATCAAATCAGCCCCAGCATTTT. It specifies CASSYQTGSNQPQHF.

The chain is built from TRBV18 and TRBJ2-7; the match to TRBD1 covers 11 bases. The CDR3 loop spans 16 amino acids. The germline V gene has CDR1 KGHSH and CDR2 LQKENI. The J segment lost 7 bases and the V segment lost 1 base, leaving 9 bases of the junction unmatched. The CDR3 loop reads CASSPQGTGGRGEQYF. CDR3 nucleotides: TGTGCCAGCTCACCACAGGGGACAGGGGGAAGAGGGGAGCAGTACTTC.

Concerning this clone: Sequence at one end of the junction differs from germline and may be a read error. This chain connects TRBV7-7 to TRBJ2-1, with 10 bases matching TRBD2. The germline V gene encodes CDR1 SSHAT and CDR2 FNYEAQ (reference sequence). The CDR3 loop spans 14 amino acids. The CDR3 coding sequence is TGTGCTAGCAGCTCCAGCGGGGGGGCAAATGAGCAGTTCTTC. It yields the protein CASSSSGGANEQFF.

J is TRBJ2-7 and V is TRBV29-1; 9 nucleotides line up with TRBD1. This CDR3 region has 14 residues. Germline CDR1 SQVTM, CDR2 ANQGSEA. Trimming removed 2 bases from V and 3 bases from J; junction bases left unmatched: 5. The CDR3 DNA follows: TGCAGCGTTGAATTGGACAGGGGAGGCTACGAGCAGTACTTC. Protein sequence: CSVELDRGGYEQYF.

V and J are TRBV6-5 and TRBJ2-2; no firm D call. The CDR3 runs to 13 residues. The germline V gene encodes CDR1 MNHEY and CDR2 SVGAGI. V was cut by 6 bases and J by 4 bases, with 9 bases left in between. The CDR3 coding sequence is TGTGCCAGCAGAAATCCAGGCACCGGGGAGCTGTTTTTT. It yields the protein CASRNPGTGELFF.

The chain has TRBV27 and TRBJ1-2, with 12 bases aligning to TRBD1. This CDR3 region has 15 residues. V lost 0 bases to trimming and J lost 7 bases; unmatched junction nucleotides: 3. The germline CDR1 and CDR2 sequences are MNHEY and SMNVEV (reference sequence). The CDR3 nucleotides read TGTGCCAGCAGTTTATCTCCGGGACAGGGGGCTGGCTACACCTTC. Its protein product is CASSLSPGQGAGYTF.

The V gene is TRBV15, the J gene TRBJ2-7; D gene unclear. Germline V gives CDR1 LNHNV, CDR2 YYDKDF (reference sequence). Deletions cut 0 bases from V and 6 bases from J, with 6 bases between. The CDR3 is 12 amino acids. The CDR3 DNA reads TGTGCCACCAGCAGAGATTGGAGCGAGCAGTACTTC. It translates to CATSRDWSEQYF.